Below, one T cell receptor (beta chain) is given with its context. The sample is drawn from a study of blood T cell repertoires in COVID-19. TCRdb's copy holds only in-frame clones and misses some; the assay was immunoSEQ multiplex PCR. The sample consists of about 130,000 clones, about four fifths of them appearing once. What was sequenced was PBMCs or T cells enriched from blood (not recorded which). The receptor was isolated from a man aged 50 to 59 who had recovered from COVID-19.

This CDR3 reads CASSPPTGLGNEQFF. In DNA form, the CDR3 reads TGCGCCAGCAGCCCCCCCACGGGGTTAGGCAATGAGCAGTTCTTC. The chain couples TRBV4-3 to TRBJ2-1; TRBD2 might be the D (5 bases). The CDR3 contains 15 residues. V was cut by 4 bases and J by 6 bases, with 16 bases left in between. Germline assignment: CDR1 LGHNA and CDR2 YSLEER.